Listed here is a single T cell receptor beta chain. What it binds is unknown. The sample belongs to a study of blood T cells in healthy people across ages. Notes on the study in general: It was the long-lived donors that had more naive CD4+ cells and higher diversity than aged donors. Naive and antigen-experienced cells were not separated, limiting conclusive comparison.

J lost 2 bases, V lost 5 bases, and 11 bases had no gene match. The CDR3 contains 16 residues. Per the germline V gene, CDR1 is SEHNR and CDR2 is FQNEAQ (reference sequence). Through a sample-barcoded 5' primer and a J-beta primer mix, a second PCR was run for roughly 7 to 12 cycles. In TCRdb, the 5' RACE reads were re-called with MiXCR into one record per CDR3 protein. The data contain 720,000 or so distinct CDR3 sequences, over 40% of them singletons. Sequenced material: blood. This chain links TRBV7-9 with TRBJ1-1; 7 nucleotides align to TRBD1. The receptor comes from a man at least 80 years old in good health. CDR3 region: CASSPIGQVGNTEAFF. The CDR3 nucleotides are TGTGCCAGCAGCCCCATAGGACAGGTCGGAAACACTGAAGCTTTCTTT.